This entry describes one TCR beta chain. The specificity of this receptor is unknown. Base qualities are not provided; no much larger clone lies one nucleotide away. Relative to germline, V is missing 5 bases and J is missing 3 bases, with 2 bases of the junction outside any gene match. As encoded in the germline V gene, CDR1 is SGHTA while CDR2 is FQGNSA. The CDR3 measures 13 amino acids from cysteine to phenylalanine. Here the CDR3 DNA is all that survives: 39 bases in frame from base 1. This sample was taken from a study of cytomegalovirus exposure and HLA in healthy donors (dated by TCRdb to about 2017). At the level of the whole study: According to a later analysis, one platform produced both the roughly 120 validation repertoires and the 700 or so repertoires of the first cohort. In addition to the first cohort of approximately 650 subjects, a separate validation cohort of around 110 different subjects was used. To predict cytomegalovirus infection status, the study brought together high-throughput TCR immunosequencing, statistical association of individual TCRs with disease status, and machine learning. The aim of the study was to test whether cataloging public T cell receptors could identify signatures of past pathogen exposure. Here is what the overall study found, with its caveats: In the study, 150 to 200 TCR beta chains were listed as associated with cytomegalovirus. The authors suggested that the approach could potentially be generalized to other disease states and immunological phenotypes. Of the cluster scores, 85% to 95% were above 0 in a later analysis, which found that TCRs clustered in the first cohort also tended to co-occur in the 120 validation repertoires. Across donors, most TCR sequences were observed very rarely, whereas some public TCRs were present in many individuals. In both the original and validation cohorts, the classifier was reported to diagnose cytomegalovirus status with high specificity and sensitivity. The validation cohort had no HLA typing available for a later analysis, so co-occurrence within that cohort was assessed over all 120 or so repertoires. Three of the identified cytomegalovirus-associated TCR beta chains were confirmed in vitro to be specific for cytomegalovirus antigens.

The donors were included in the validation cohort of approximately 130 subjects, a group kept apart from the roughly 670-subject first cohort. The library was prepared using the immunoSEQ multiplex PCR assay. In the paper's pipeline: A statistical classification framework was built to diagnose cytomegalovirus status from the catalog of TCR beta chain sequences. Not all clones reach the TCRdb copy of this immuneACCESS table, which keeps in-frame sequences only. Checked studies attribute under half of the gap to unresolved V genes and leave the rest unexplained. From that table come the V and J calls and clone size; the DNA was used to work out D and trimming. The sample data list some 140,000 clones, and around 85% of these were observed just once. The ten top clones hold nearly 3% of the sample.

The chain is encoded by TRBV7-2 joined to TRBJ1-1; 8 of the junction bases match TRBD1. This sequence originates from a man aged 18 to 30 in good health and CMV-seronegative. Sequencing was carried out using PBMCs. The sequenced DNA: TGTGCCAGCAGCGCACAGGGGGACACTGAAGCTTTCTTT. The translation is CASSAQGDTEAFF.